These 30 T cell receptor beta chains were sequenced from one sample in a study of blood T cells in healthy people across ages. Sample-barcoded 5' priming and a J-beta primer mix drove a second PCR of roughly 7 to 11 cycles. TCRdb analysed the 5' RACE reads with MiXCR anew, one entry per CDR3 protein. The table records some 640,000 distinct CDR3 sequences, about 28% of them present only once. Input material: blood. These receptors were taken from a woman at least 80 years old in good health.

This clonotype was observed many times. V and J are TRBV11-3 and TRBJ1-1; D ambiguous. CDR1 and CDR2 (germline): SGHNT, YENEEA. The CDR3 sequence is 13 residues long. V lost 6 bases, J lost 0 bases, and 8 bases lay in between. The CDR3 sequence: CASSLTLNTEAFF. CDR3 nucleotide sequence: TGTGCCAGCAGTTTGACGTTGAACACTGAAGCTTTCTTT.

The chain links TRBV7-2 to TRBJ2-1; D is perhaps TRBD1 (5 bases). Trimming took off 6 bases at V and 6 bases at J, with 12 bases between the two ends. From germline, CDR1 is SGHTA and CDR2 FQGNSA. This CDR3 comprises 13 residues. This chain's CDR3 is CASRWGARNEQFF. The CDR3 DNA reads TGTGCCAGCAGGTGGGGCGCCCGCAATGAGCAGTTCTTC.

This clonotype appeared many times. The chain employs TRBV9 and TRBJ2-5, with 12 bases fitting TRBD2. Losses at the gene ends were 2 bases for V and 0 bases for J; bases not matched to a gene: 2. Germline assignment: CDR1 SGDLS and CDR2 YYNGEE. The CDR3 length is 16 residues. This chain's CDR3 is CASSVGLAGNQETQYF. The DNA of the CDR3 is TGTGCCAGCAGCGTCGGACTAGCGGGAAACCAAGAGACCCAGTACTTC.

This clonotype showed up just a few times. The chain recombines TRBV7-2 with TRBJ1-1, with TRBD1 as a possible D gene (5 bases). CDR1 and CDR2 from the germline V gene are SGHTA and FQGNSA. The CDR3 extends over 15 amino acids. V gave up 5 bases and J gave up 8 bases, with 21 bases separating them. The CDR3, as DNA: TGTGCCAGCAGCGCCAGGGTGGCAGGTGGCAAAGAAGCTTTCTTT. It codes for CASSARVAGGKEAFF.

This clonotype appeared many times. The V gene is TRBV7-9, the J gene TRBJ1-5; D remains ambiguous. The CDR3 contains 14 residues. Per germline, CDR1 SEHNR and CDR2 FQNEAQ (reference sequence). Trimming shortened V by 5 bases and J by 3 bases, and 11 bases separated the two germline ends. CDR3 in amino acids: CASSIIGPNQPQHF. CDR3 bases: TGTGCCAGCAGCATCATAGGCCCCAATCAGCCCCAGCATTTT.

This chain uses TRBV20-1 with TRBJ1-5, with TRBD1 as a possible D gene (6 bases). V was trimmed by 6 bases and J by 2 bases, leaving 17 bases between them. The CDR3 extends over 15 amino acids. Germline V lookup: CDR1 DFQATT, CDR2 SNEGSKA (reference sequence). The chain's CDR3 is CSAGRGGGGNQPQHF. The CDR3 coding sequence is TGCAGTGCCGGCAGGGGTGGGGGGGGCAATCAGCCCCAGCATTTT.

In its sample, this clonotype was seen many times. This chain connects TRBV20-1 to TRBJ2-1; tentatively, D is TRBD2 (7 bases). The V gene's germline CDR1 is DFQATT and CDR2 SNEGSKA (reference sequence). V gave up 3 bases and J gave up 6 bases, with 15 bases separating them. The CDR3 runs 14 residues. The CDR3 DNA reads as TGCAGTGCTAGTACAACGGGGGGCCCCAATGAGCAGTTCTTC. It yields the protein CSASTTGGPNEQFF.

This clonotype has just a few counts. V gene TRBV19 combines with J gene TRBJ1-5; D remains ambiguous. V dropped 0 bases and J dropped 7 bases, with 7 bases sitting between them. The CDR3 loop spans 13 amino acids. Germline CDR1 and CDR2: LNHDA and SQIVND (reference sequence). CDR3 sequence (DNA): TGTGCCAGTAGTATAGATACCCGACAGCCCCAGCATTTT. Translated: CASSIDTRQPQHF.

The chain has TRBV7-9 and TRBJ1-1; D not resolved. The CDR3 runs to 14 residues. CDR1 and CDR2 (germline): SEHNR, FQNEAQ (reference sequence). The V gene lost 7 bases and the J gene lost 0 bases, with 12 bases spanning the gap. The CDR3 region has the DNA TGTGCCAGCACCCTAGAAATTATGAACACTGAAGCTTTCTTT. Translating it yields CASTLEIMNTEAFF.

This clonotype was counted many times. It may be a read error: a sequence one base away is much more abundant. This chain uses TRBV7-9 with TRBJ1-4, with D possibly matching TRBD1 (6 bases). Germline CDR1 is SEHNR and CDR2 is FQNEAQ (reference sequence). The CDR3 length is 16 residues. In DNA, the CDR3 is TGTGCCAGCAGCGGAACGGGGGGGCCAACTAATGAAAAACGGTTTTTT. Protein sequence: CASSGTGGPTNEKRFF.

This clonotype was observed many times. This chain connects TRBV29-1 to TRBJ2-1; 7 bases are a match to TRBD1. CDR1 is SQVTM and CDR2 is ANQGSEA in the germline V gene. This CDR3 has 14 residues. The ends lost 4 bases at V and 4 bases at J; junction bases unmatched: 7. The CDR3 sequence is CSVGIGTAYNEQFF. The CDR3 bases are TGCAGCGTTGGGATCGGGACAGCGTACAATGAGCAGTTCTTC.

In its sample, this clonotype was seen many times. This chain connects TRBV15 to TRBJ2-5; 8 bases align to TRBD2. This CDR3 comprises 17 residues. Germline-derived CDR1 and CDR2 are LNHNV and YYDKDF (reference sequence). V trimming: 0 bases; J trimming: 0 bases; junction bases outside the gene matches: 6. For the CDR3, the DNA is TGTGCCACCAGCAGAGATCCCCCTAGCGGGTACCAAGAGACCCAGTACTTC. Translating gives CATSRDPPSGYQETQYF.

This clonotype was counted between two and nine times. This chain uses TRBV7-2 with TRBJ1-2; no firm D call. CDR1 and CDR2 from the germline V gene are SGHTA and FQGNSA. The CDR3 is made up of 14 amino acids. V was pared by 5 bases and J by 1 base, with 11 bases between. CDR3 amino acids: CASSPQLSNYGYTF. Written as DNA, the CDR3 is TGTGCCAGCAGCCCCCAACTGAGTAACTATGGCTACACCTTC.

This CDR3 reads CASSSDRTVPQHF. CDR3 bases: TGTGCCAGCAGCTCAGACAGGACCGTGCCCCAGCATTTT. This rearrangement joins TRBV7-2 to TRBJ1-5, with D maybe TRBD1 (6 bases). V was shortened by 4 bases and J by 9 bases, with 13 bases between the two germline ends. Germline V CDR1 and CDR2: SGHTA, FQGNSA. The CDR3 covers 13 residues.

In this sample, this clonotype turned up a few times. This could be a read error, since a much larger clone is one nucleotide away. CDR3 DNA: TGTGTCAGCAGTACGACCGGGACAGGGAGTATTGAGCAGTTCTTC. Translating it yields CVSSTTGTGSIEQFF. The V call is TRBV6-5, the J call TRBJ2-1; 9 positions match TRBD1. Per the germline V gene, CDR1 is MNHEY and CDR2 is SVGAGI. CDR3 length: 15 residues.

Regarding this clonotype: Possible read error: a much larger clone is one base away. The chain couples TRBV7-2 to TRBJ2-5; 10 bases are shared with TRBD2. Trimming cost V 5 bases and J 9 bases; bases outside gene matches: 12. The CDR3 runs 15 residues. Germline-derived CDR1 and CDR2 are SGHTA and FQGNSA. In DNA, the CDR3 is TGTGCCAGCAGCCAGGAGCGGCTAGCGGGGGCGTCCCAGTACTTC. It translates to CASSQERLAGASQYF. Together with reference TRBV7-2 and TRBJ2-5, the CDR3 gives the full variable domain: GAGVSQSPSNKVTEKGKDVELRCDPISGHTALYWYRQSLGQGLEFLIYFQGNSAPDKSGLPSDRFSAERTGGSVSTLTIQRTQQEDSAVYLCASSQERLAGASQYFGPGTRLLVL.

Points on this clonotype: A much bigger clone sits one base away, suggesting this may be a read error. V is TRBV20-1 and J is TRBJ2-1; 8 bases are shared with TRBD2. Germline CDR1 is DFQATT and CDR2 is SNEGSKA (reference sequence). Unmatched junction bases numbered 9, after V lost 3 bases and J lost 8 bases. The length of the CDR3 is 14 residues. The CDR3 loop is CSASPGGPRDEQFF. CDR3 coding DNA: TGCAGTGCTAGCCCGGGGGGGCCTAGAGATGAGCAGTTCTTC.

This clonotype was observed at least ten times. This chain links TRBV20-1 with TRBJ2-7; a weak D match, TRBD2 (6 bases). The CDR3 has 13 residues. The germline CDR1 and CDR2 sequences are DFQATT and SNEGSKA (reference sequence). V lost 6 bases and J 0 bases, leaving 12 bases between the germline ends. The CDR3 nucleotides are TGCAGTGCCCCGGGACTTTACTCCTACGAGCAGTACTTC. Translating gives CSAPGLYSYEQYF.

The CDR3 sequence is CASSLGDNSNQPQHF. CDR3 nucleotide sequence: TGTGCCAGCAGCTTGGGAGATAATAGCAATCAGCCCCAGCATTTT. The rearrangement uses TRBV7-9 and TRBJ1-5; D is uncertain. Trimming took off 3 bases at V and 0 bases at J, with 9 bases between the two ends. This CDR3 region has 15 residues. The V gene's germline CDR1 is SEHNR and CDR2 FQNEAQ (reference sequence). Based on the CDR3 plus reference TRBV7-9 and TRBJ1-5, the full variable domain is DTGVSQNPRHKITKRGQNVTFRCDPISEHNRLYWYRQTLGQGPEFLTYFQNEAQLEKSRLLSDRFSAERPKGSFSTLEIQRTEQGDSAMYLCASSLGDNSNQPQHFGDGTRLSIL.

In regard to this clonotype: This may be a read error, as it is one base from a much larger clone. The gene calls are TRBV6-5 and TRBJ2-5; maybe TRBD2 (6 bases). Trimming took 4 bases from V and 11 from J, leaving 23 bases between them. Per germline, CDR1 MNHEY and CDR2 SVGAGI. The CDR3 contains 15 residues. Written as DNA, the CDR3 is TGTGCCAGCAGTTCACCGGGGACTCGGGCTAATGAGCAGTACTTC. It specifies CASSSPGTRANEQYF.

The genes are TRBV6-2 or TRBV6-3 and TRBJ2-2, with D hard to call. This CDR3 has 11 residues. V was pared by 10 bases and J by 5 bases, with 8 bases between. CDR1 MNHEY and CDR2 SVGEGT come from the germline V gene. The CDR3 coding sequence is TGTGCCACCCAGGAGACCGGGGAGCTGTTTTTT. It translates to CATQETGELFF.

The chain couples TRBV6-5 to TRBJ1-1, with TRBD1 identical over 10 bases. The CDR3 totals 16 residues. Per the germline V gene, CDR1 is MNHEY and CDR2 is SVGAGI. V shed 2 bases and J 1 base; nucleotides not matched to a gene: 4. The CDR3 DNA follows: TGTGCCAGCAGTTACCGGACAGGGGGTGGGAACACTGAAGCTTTCTTT. This sequence encodes CASSYRTGGGNTEAFF.

This clonotype was seen many times. The V call is TRBV10-3, the J call TRBJ2-5; the D gene is possibly TRBD2 (6 bases). Germline CDR1 ENHRY, CDR2 SYGVKD. The CDR3 totals 12 residues. Trimming cost V 8 bases and J 4 bases, with 11 bases left between them. The CDR3 here is CAIRGVAETQYF. DNA for the CDR3: TGTGCCATCCGCGGGGTGGCAGAGACCCAGTACTTC.

This clonotype was picked up a small number of times. This rearrangement joins TRBV5-1 to TRBJ2-2, with 7 bases that match TRBD1. This CDR3 comprises 15 residues. Germline lookup yields CDR1 SGHRS and CDR2 YFSETQ. After removal of 4 bases from V and 3 bases from J, the junction contained 6 bases not matched to a gene. For the CDR3, the DNA is TGCGCCAGCAGCGGGGACAGCCCCGACACCGGGGAGCTGTTTTTT. Protein: CASSGDSPDTGELFF. The full variable domain, completed using reference TRBV5-1 and TRBJ2-2, is KAGVTQTPRYLIKTRGQQVTLSCSPISGHRSVSWYQQTPGQGLQFLFEYFSETQRNKGNFPGRFSGRQFSNSRSEMNVSTLELGDSALYLCASSGDSPDTGELFFGEGSRLTVL.

The chain has TRBV7-2 and TRBJ1-5; no definite D call. Germline V gene sequence: CDR1 SGHTA, CDR2 FQGNSA. There are 12 residues in the CDR3. Trimming shortened V by 1 base and J by 12 bases, and 10 bases separated the two germline ends. Here the CDR3 reads CASSLGWASQHF. The CDR3 nucleotides read TGTGCCAGCAGCTTAGGGTGGGCCAGCCAGCATTTT.

This clonotype was found many times. The chain has TRBV7-9 and TRBJ1-5; no clear D gene. The CDR3 contains 14 residues. Trimming took off 4 bases at V and 6 bases at J, with 13 bases between the two ends. Germline V gives CDR1 SEHNR, CDR2 FQNEAQ (reference sequence). The CDR3 DNA reads TGTGCCAGCAGCTCATCAAGACCGGGTCAGCCCCAGCATTTT. This encodes CASSSSRPGQPQHF. Supplemented by reference TRBV7-9 and TRBJ1-5, the full variable domain reads DTGVSQNPRHKITKRGQNVTFRCDPISEHNRLYWYRQTLGQGPEFLTYFQNEAQLEKSRLLSDRFSAERPKGSFSTLEIQRTEQGDSAMYLCASSSSRPGQPQHFGDGTRLSIL.

At least ten counts were recorded for this clonotype. This chain connects TRBV9 to TRBJ2-7; D not certain. Germline V gene data show CDR1 as SGDLS and CDR2 as YYNGEE. V was pared by 3 bases and J by 0 bases, with 10 bases between. The CDR3 contains 14 residues. CDR3 region: CASSASSSSYEQYF. The CDR3 DNA reads TGTGCCAGCAGCGCGAGCTCAAGCTCCTACGAGCAGTACTTC.

V gene TRBV7-9 combines with J gene TRBJ2-7, with 7 bases matching TRBD2. The DNA end lines up better with TRBJ2-4; the J call may be wrong. Looked up from germline, CDR1 is SEHNR and CDR2 is FQNEAQ (reference sequence). There are 14 residues in the CDR3. The CDR3 here is CASSLSTGGNIQYF. The CDR3, as DNA: TGTGCCAGCAGCTTGAGCACCGGGGGGAACATTCAGTACTTC.

This clonotype showed up many times. The chain links TRBV15 to TRBJ2-1; TRBD1 matches 8 bases. The junction had 8 bases not matched to a gene; V was cut back by 2 bases and J by 2 bases. The CDR3 is made up of 17 amino acids. Germline loops: CDR1 LNHNV, CDR2 YYDKDF (reference sequence). The CDR3 loop is CATSRRQGRRTYNEQFF. The CDR3 nucleotides are TGTGCCACCAGCAGACGACAGGGGAGGAGGACCTACAATGAGCAGTTCTTC.

This clonotype has at least ten counts. This rearrangement joins TRBV29-1 to TRBJ1-2; D unresolved. CDR1 is SQVTM, CDR2 ANQGSEA, per germline. CDR3 length: 11 amino acids. The V end lost 4 bases, the J end lost 7 bases, and 10 bases lay between the germline ends. The CDR3 protein is CSVALGSGYTF. The CDR3 bases are TGCAGCGTTGCCCTCGGAAGTGGCTACACCTTC.